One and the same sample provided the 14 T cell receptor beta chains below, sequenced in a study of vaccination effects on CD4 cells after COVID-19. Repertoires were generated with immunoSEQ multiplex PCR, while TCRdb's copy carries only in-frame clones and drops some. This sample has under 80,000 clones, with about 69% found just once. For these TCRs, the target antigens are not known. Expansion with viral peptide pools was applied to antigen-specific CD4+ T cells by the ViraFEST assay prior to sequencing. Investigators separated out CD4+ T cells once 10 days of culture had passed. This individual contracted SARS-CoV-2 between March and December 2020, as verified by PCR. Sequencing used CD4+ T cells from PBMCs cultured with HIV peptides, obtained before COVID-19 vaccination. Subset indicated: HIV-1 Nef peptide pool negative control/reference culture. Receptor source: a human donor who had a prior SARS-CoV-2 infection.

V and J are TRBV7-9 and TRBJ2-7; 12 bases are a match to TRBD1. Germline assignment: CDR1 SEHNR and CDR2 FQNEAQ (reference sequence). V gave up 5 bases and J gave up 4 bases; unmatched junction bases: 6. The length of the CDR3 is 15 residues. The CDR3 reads CASSQVGQGAYEQYF. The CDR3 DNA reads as TGTGCCAGCAGCCAGGTGGGACAGGGGGCTTACGAGCAGTACTTC.

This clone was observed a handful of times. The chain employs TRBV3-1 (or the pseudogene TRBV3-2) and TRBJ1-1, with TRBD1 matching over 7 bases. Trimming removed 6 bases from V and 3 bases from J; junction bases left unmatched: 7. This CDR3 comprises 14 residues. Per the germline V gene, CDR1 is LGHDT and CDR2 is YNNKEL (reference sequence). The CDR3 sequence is CASRRYQGDTEAFF. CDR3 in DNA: TGTGCCAGCAGGCGATATCAGGGGGACACTGAAGCTTTCTTT.

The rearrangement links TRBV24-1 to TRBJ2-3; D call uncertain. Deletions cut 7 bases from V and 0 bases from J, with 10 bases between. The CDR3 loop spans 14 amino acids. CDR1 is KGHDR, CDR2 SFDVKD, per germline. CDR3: CATSPQISTDTQYF. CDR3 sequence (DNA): TGTGCCACCAGCCCACAGATTAGCACAGATACGCAGTATTTT.

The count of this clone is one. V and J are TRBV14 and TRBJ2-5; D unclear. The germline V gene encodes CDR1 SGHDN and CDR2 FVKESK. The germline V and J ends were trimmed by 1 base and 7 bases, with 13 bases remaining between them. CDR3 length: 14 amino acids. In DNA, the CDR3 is TGTGCCAGCAGCCAAGGCCGGGCTTTCGCGACCCAGTACTTC. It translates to CASSQGRAFATQYF. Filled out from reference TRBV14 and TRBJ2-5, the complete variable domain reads EAGVTQFPSHSVIEKGQTVTLRCDPISGHDNLYWYRRVMGKEIKFLLHFVKESKQDESGMPNNRFLAERTGGTYSTLKVQPAELEDSGVYFCASSQGRAFATQYFGPGTRLLVL.

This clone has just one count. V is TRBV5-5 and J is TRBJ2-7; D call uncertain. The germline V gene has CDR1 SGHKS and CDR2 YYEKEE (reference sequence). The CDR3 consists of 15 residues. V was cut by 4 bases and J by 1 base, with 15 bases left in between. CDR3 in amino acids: CASSPRADLSYEQYF. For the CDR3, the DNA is TGTGCCAGCAGCCCCCGTGCAGACCTTTCCTACGAGCAGTACTTC.

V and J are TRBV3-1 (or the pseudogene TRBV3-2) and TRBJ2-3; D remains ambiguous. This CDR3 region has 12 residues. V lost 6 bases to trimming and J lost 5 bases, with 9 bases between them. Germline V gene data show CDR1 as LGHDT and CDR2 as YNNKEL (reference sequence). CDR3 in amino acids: CASSFSQDTQYF. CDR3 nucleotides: TGTGCCAGCAGTTTTAGTCAAGATACGCAGTATTTT.

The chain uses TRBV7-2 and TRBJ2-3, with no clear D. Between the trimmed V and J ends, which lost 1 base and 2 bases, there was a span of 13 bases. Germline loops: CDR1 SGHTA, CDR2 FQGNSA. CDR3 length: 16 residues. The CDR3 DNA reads TGTGCCAGCAGCTTAGAGTTCACCGCCCCCACAGATACGCAGTATTTT. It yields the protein CASSLEFTAPTDTQYF.

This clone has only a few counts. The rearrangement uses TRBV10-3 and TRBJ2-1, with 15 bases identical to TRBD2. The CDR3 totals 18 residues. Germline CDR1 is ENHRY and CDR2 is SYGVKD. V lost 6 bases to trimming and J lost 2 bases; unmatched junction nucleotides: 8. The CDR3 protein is CAIRSGLAGGPTYNEQFF. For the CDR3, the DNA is TGTGCCATCAGATCAGGACTAGCGGGAGGGCCGACCTACAATGAGCAGTTCTTC.

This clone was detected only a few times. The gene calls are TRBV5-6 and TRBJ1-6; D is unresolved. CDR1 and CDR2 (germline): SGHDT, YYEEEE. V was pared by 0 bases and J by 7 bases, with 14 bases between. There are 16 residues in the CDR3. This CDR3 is CASSLAPGLGNSPLHF. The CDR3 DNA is TGTGCCAGCAGCTTGGCGCCCGGCCTTGGGAATTCACCCCTCCACTTT.

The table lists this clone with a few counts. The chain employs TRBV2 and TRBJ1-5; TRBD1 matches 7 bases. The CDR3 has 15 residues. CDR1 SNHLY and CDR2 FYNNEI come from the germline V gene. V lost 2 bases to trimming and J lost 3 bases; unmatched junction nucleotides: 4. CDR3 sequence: CASSEMGQPNQPQHF. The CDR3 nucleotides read TGTGCCAGCAGTGAAATGGGACAGCCCAATCAGCCCCAGCATTTT.

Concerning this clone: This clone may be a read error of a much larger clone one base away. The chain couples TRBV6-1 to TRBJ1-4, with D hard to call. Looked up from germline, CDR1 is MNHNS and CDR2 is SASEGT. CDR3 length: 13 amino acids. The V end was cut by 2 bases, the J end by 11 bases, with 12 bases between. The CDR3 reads CASSEFQPFKLFF. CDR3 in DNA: TGTGCCAGCAGTGAATTTCAACCGTTTAAACTGTTTTTT.

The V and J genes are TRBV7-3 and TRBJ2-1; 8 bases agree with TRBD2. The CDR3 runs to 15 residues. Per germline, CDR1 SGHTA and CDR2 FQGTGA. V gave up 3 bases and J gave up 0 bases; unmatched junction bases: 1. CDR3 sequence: CASSFGLASYNEQFF. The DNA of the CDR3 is TGTGCCAGCAGCTTTGGACTAGCCTCCTACAATGAGCAGTTCTTC.

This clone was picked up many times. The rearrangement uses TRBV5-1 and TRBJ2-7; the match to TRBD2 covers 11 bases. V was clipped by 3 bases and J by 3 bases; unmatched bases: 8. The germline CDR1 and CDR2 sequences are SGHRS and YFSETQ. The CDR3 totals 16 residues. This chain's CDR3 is CASSSRTSGLNYEQYF. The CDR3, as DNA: TGCGCCAGCAGCTCAAGGACTAGCGGGCTAAACTACGAGCAGTACTTC.

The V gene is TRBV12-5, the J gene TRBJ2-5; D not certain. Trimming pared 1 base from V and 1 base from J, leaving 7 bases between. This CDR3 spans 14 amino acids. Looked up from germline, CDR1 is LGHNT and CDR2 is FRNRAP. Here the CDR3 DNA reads TGTGCTAGTGGTTTGGGGCACACCCAAGAGACCCAGTACTTC. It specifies CASGLGHTQETQYF.